This T cell receptor (beta chain) derives from a study of T cell repertoires in cytomegalovirus infection (dated by TCRdb to between 2019 and 2020). Regarding the complete study: Because public TCR beta signatures pointed to carriage of CMV infection together with the matching HLA type, the HLA type of each donor mattered for the analysis.

These reads were obtained on an Illumina HiSeq 1500. TCRdb reprocessed the public reads (quality trimming at Q25 with fastp, clone calling with MiXCR) and kept in-frame beta chains. Every CDR3 protein is listed once, alongside the most common genes and DNA of its rows. This sample comprises 200,000 to 300,000 distinct CDR3 sequences, roughly 10% of them detected only once. About 15% of the sample lies in the top ten. General study outcomes and caveats: The ex vivo response was dominated by HLA-C-restricted CMV-specific TCR beta clonotypes, which also provided the single most frequent clonotype in two of eight donors. In both this cohort and an independent roughly 330-donor cohort, the cumulative frequency of public TCR beta family members distinguished carriers of CMV infection plus the relevant HLA type.

This clonotype was seen more than once but under ten times. This receptor's antigen is unknown. Base qualities are not at hand, and no much larger clone is one base apart. This receptor was taken from a human donor in good health (CMV status not recorded). Some clones in this sample may be carry-over from other donors' samples. The material sequenced was PBMCs.

The nucleotides are TGTGCCAGCAGTGAGCCACCGTTCTATGGCTACACCTTC. Its coded protein is CASSEPPFYGYTF. Rearrangement joined TRBV2 to TRBJ1-2; the D gene remains uncertain. V is reduced by 3 bases and J by 4 bases, leaving a spacing of 9 bases between them. The CDR3 runs 13 amino acids, cysteine and phenylalanine included. Only CDR3 DNA remains: 39 bases, in frame from the first base. Taken from the germline V gene, the CDR1 and CDR2 loops are SNHLY and FYNNEI.